This is a list of T cell receptor beta chains from one sample in a study of blood T cell repertoires in COVID-19. The method was immunoSEQ multiplex PCR; TCRdb's version includes in-frame clones alone and lacks a portion of them. Of 200,000 to 300,000 clones listed, about 79% are singletons. Sequenced: peripheral blood. The source is a man aged 35 to 55 who had recovered from COVID-19. CDR3s include the opening cysteine and the closing phenylalanine or tryptophan. D genes are given only for firm matches. Clone size is shown for a subset of rows, as once, few, many or a class of expanded clone.

NA,TRBV4-1,TRBD2,TRBJ2-1,CASSLRTSGRISVSNEQFF,TGCGCCAGCAGCCTTCGGACTAGCGGGAGAATTTCGGTCTCCAATGAGCAGTTCTTC
NA,TRBV6-4,TRBD1,TRBJ1-5,CASSDAPGTGEALYQPQHF,TGTGCCAGCAGTGACGCCCCCGGGACAGGGGAAGCACTCTATCAGCCCCAGCATTTT
NA,TRBV7-2,NA,TRBJ1-3,CASSLQSGQHSGNTIYF,TGTGCCAGCAGCTTGCAGAGCGGACAGCACTCTGGAAACACCATATATTTT
NA,TRBV6-2/TRBV6-3,NA,TRBJ1-1,CASSYGGLTEAFF,TGTGCCAGCAGTTACGGGGGACTCACTGAAGCTTTCTTT
NA,TRBV5-6,NA,TRBJ2-1,CASSSGASRYEQFF,TGTGCCAGCAGCAGCGGCGCTAGCAGGTATGAGCAGTTCTTC
NA,TRBV6-2/TRBV6-3,NA,TRBJ2-1,CASSYDTLSAGNNEQFF,TGTGCCAGCAGTTACGATACCCTGTCCGCGGGCAACAATGAGCAGTTCTTC
NA,TRBV30,TRBD2,TRBJ2-1,CAWAGGMSSYNEQFF,TGTGCCTGGGCGGGAGGAATGAGCTCCTACAATGAGCAGTTCTTC
once,TRBV4-3,NA,TRBJ2-1,CASSQTRRSYNEQFF,TGCGCCAGCAGCCAGACAAGGAGGTCCTACAATGAGCAGTTCTTC
few,TRBV27,TRBD1,TRBJ2-2,CASSRDRVNTGELFF,TGTGCCAGCAGCCGGGACAGGGTAAACACCGGGGAGCTGTTTTTT
NA,TRBV9,NA,TRBJ2-7,CASSVGARSYEQYF,TGTGCCAGCAGCGTAGGGGCCCGCTCCTACGAGCAGTACTTC
few,TRBV21-1,NA,TRBJ1-2,CASSKLMGGDLYGYTF,TGTGCCAGCAGCAAACTGATGGGGGGTGACTTATATGGCTACACCTTC
NA,TRBV10-3,TRBD1,TRBJ2-1,CASGQGSYNEQFF,TGTGCCAGCGGACAGGGGAGTTACAATGAGCAGTTCTTC
NA,TRBV7-2,NA,TRBJ1-6,CASSPRLSLLGGNSPLHF,TGTGCCAGCAGCCCTCGTTTATCTCTCCTCGGGGGTAATTCACCCCTCCACTTT
NA,TRBV12-3/TRBV12-4,NA,TRBJ2-2,CASGQYIELFF,TGTGCCAGCGGACAGTATATAGAGCTGTTTTTT
NA,TRBV4-3,TRBD1,TRBJ1-4,CASSQASGGVKEKLFF,TGCGCCAGCAGCCAAGCGTCAGGGGGCGTAAAAGAAAAACTGTTTTTT
NA,TRBV9,TRBD2,TRBJ2-1,CASSVDSSGGAREQFF,TGTGCCAGCAGCGTAGATAGCAGCGGGGGGGCACGAGAGCAGTTCTTC